These T cell receptor beta chains were read from a single sample in a study of somatic mutations in cytotoxic T cells in rheumatoid arthritis. The assay was immunoSEQ multiplex PCR, and TCRdb's table has in-frame clones only and misses some. The sample lists 20,000 or so clones, roughly four fifths occurring once. Sample: CD8+ T cells sorted from blood. The source is a woman aged 50 to 65 in good health. CDR3s include the opening cysteine and the closing phenylalanine or tryptophan. A D gene is named only where the DNA matches it firmly.

j_gene: TRBJ2-3
d_gene: TRBD2
v_gene: TRBV5-1
CDR3aa: CASSRGTRGTDTQYF

j_gene: TRBJ1-4
d_gene: .
v_gene: TRBV11-3
CDR3aa: CASSLDPATNEKLFF

j_gene: TRBJ2-7
d_gene: TRBD2
v_gene: TRBV7-8
CDR3aa: CASRRLAGAIHDYEQYF

j_gene: TRBJ1-5
d_gene: .
v_gene: TRBV6-1
CDR3aa: CASSAPGSFNRVAQHF

j_gene: TRBJ1-1
d_gene: .
v_gene: TRBV6-1
CDR3aa: CASSVADSGRGEAFF

j_gene: TRBJ2-3
d_gene: TRBD2
v_gene: TRBV27
CDR3aa: CASSFGAPERGGPDTQYF

j_gene: TRBJ2-1
d_gene: TRBD1
v_gene: TRBV4-3
CDR3aa: CASSQEGTAYNEQFF

j_gene: TRBJ2-5
d_gene: TRBD2
v_gene: TRBV7-6
CDR3aa: CASSLGSWGLGETQYF

j_gene: TRBJ1-1
d_gene: .
v_gene: TRBV7-6
CDR3aa: CASSLGGQMNTEAFF

j_gene: TRBJ2-1
d_gene: .
v_gene: TRBV7-4
CDR3aa: CASSLRGTYNEQFF

j_gene: TRBJ2-1
d_gene: .
v_gene: TRBV12-5
CDR3aa: CASGLDEQFF

j_gene: TRBJ1-1
d_gene: .
v_gene: TRBV19
CDR3aa: CASSTGRAEAFF

j_gene: TRBJ1-2
d_gene: .
v_gene: TRBV7-8
CDR3aa: CASSLGTVYGYTF

j_gene: TRBJ2-1
d_gene: .
v_gene: TRBV28
CDR3aa: CASSETPGAVNEQFF

j_gene: TRBJ2-7
d_gene: TRBD1
v_gene: TRBV27
CDR3aa: CASSYGTGVGEQYF

j_gene: TRBJ2-2
d_gene: TRBD2
v_gene: TRBV7-6
CDR3aa: CASSIGTSPTGELFF

j_gene: TRBJ1-2
d_gene: TRBD1
v_gene: TRBV5-5
CDR3aa: CASSPGQGALGYTF

j_gene: TRBJ1-2
d_gene: .
v_gene: TRBV2
CDR3aa: CASSADGDIYGYTF

j_gene: TRBJ2-7
d_gene: .
v_gene: TRBV27
CDR3aa: CASSLAQNTYEQYF

j_gene: TRBJ1-5
d_gene: .
v_gene: TRBV19
CDR3aa: CASSLDGSNQPQHF

j_gene: TRBJ1-6
d_gene: TRBD1
v_gene: TRBV7-8
CDR3aa: CASSSGTGDSPLHF

j_gene: TRBJ2-1
d_gene: .
v_gene: TRBV7-2
CDR3aa: CASSSWTVYNEQFF

j_gene: TRBJ2-5
d_gene: TRBD1
v_gene: TRBV5-6
CDR3aa: CASSLDRGPRETQYF

j_gene: TRBJ1-1
d_gene: TRBD1
v_gene: TRBV27
CDR3aa: CASSLSRQGGTEAFF

j_gene: TRBJ2-7
d_gene: TRBD2
v_gene: TRBV4-1
CDR3aa: CASSSTSDSYEQYF

j_gene: TRBJ1-1
d_gene: .
v_gene: TRBV19
CDR3aa: CASSMPGNTEAFF

j_gene: TRBJ2-7
d_gene: .
v_gene: TRBV27
CDR3aa: CASSLQADSTYEQYF

j_gene: TRBJ2-3
d_gene: TRBD2
v_gene: TRBV9
CDR3aa: CASREAGGSTDTQYF

j_gene: TRBJ2-1
d_gene: .
v_gene: TRBV7-2
CDR3aa: CASSFTKVHEQFF

j_gene: TRBJ2-3
d_gene: .
v_gene: TRBV27
CDR3aa: CASSLYSGDTQYF

j_gene: TRBJ2-7
d_gene: .
v_gene: TRBV5-4
CDR3aa: CASSLGYEQYF

j_gene: TRBJ1-3
d_gene: .
v_gene: TRBV6-1
CDR3aa: CASSEGGAGNTIYF

j_gene: TRBJ2-7
d_gene: TRBD2
v_gene: TRBV28
CDR3aa: CASSGKAGGTYEQYF

j_gene: TRBJ2-5
d_gene: .
v_gene: TRBV2
CDR3aa: CAIRPGTQETQYF

j_gene: TRBJ1-1
d_gene: TRBD1
v_gene: TRBV7-8
CDR3aa: CASSPPGGAAAEAFF

j_gene: TRBJ2-7
d_gene: .
v_gene: TRBV5-8
CDR3aa: CASSLGMDSSYEQYF

j_gene: TRBJ1-1
d_gene: TRBD1
v_gene: TRBV10-3
CDR3aa: CAISEPGQGYTEAFF

j_gene: TRBJ2-1
d_gene: .
v_gene: TRBV2
CDR3aa: CASSESASSGQFF

j_gene: TRBJ1-1
d_gene: .
v_gene: TRBV7-2
CDR3aa: CASSFIVGGRTEAFF

j_gene: TRBJ1-2
d_gene: .
v_gene: TRBV6-1
CDR3aa: CASSEEQGLGYGYTF

j_gene: TRBJ2-1
d_gene: TRBD2
v_gene: TRBV7-9
CDR3aa: CAIKREMGSYNEQFF

j_gene: TRBJ2-5
d_gene: .
v_gene: TRBV19
CDR3aa: CASSSLRSGRGETQYF